These 14 T cell receptor beta chains share one sample of origin, sequenced in a study of blood T cells in healthy people across ages. Primers used in a second PCR of roughly 7 to 11 cycles were a sample-barcoded 5' primer and a J-beta primer mix. TCRdb processed the 5' RACE reads anew with MiXCR; each CDR3 protein has one entry. The sample includes over 700,000 distinct CDR3 sequences, around half of them seen just once. Material for sequencing was blood. The source of these receptors is a man older than 75 in good health.

V gene TRBV6-5 combines with J gene TRBJ2-4; D call uncertain. The J call may be mistaken, given a closer DNA end match to TRBJ2-7. The CDR3 consists of 11 residues. Germline V gene lookup returns CDR1 MNHEY and CDR2 SVGAGI. CDR3 in amino acids: CASSYHDEQYF. DNA of the CDR3: TGTGCCAGCAGTTACCACGACGAGCAGTACTTC.

This rearrangement joins TRBV10-3 to TRBJ1-2; tentative D call: TRBD1 (5 bases). V was shortened by 3 bases and J by 3 bases, with 8 bases between the two germline ends. There are 13 residues in the CDR3. Germline V gene data show CDR1 as ENHRY and CDR2 as SYGVKD. As DNA, the CDR3 is TGTGCCATCAGTGAAGGGGCTGACTATGGCTACACCTTC. Its protein is CAISEGADYGYTF.

This rearrangement joins TRBV12-3 or TRBV12-4 to TRBJ2-3; TRBD1 aligns across 8 bases. After removal of 5 bases from V and 1 base from J, the junction contained 5 bases not matched to a gene. This CDR3 is 15 amino acids long. This CDR3 is CASSRETGGTDTQYF. CDR3 nucleotides: TGTGCCAGCAGTCGGGAGACAGGGGGCACAGATACGCAGTATTTT.

This clonotype was seen only a few times. This chain connects TRBV4-2 to TRBJ2-1, with 9 bases lining up with TRBD2. This CDR3 comprises 16 residues. Germline V CDR1 and CDR2: LGHNA, YNFKEQ. With 0 bases clipped from V and 5 bases from J, the junction kept 5 bases outside the gene matches. This CDR3 is CASSQDQASGNNEQFF. The CDR3 DNA follows: TGTGCCAGCAGCCAAGATCAAGCTAGCGGGAACAATGAGCAGTTCTTC.

The V call is TRBV5-1, the J call TRBJ2-5; D is unresolved. This CDR3 is 15 amino acids long. Germline V CDR1 and CDR2: SGHRS, YFSETQ. V lost 0 bases to trimming and J lost 4 bases, with 13 bases between them. The CDR3 nucleotides are TGCGCCAGCAGCTTGGCCGAGCCGTGGGGAGAGACCCAGTACTTC. It translates to CASSLAEPWGETQYF.

V and J are TRBV29-1 and TRBJ1-2; a weak D match, TRBD1 (6 bases). V gave up 4 bases and J gave up 0 bases, with 12 bases separating them. The CDR3 runs to 14 residues. The V gene's germline CDR1 is SQVTM and CDR2 ANQGSEA. CDR3 bases: TGCAGCGTTGTCAAGGGGGGGCCTAACTATGGCTACACCTTC. Translation gives CSVVKGGPNYGYTF.

V usage is TRBV14 and J usage is TRBJ2-1; 7 bases are a match to TRBD2. The end of the DNA fits TRBJ2-7 better, so the J call may be wrong. This CDR3 comprises 14 residues. Germline loops: CDR1 SGHDN, CDR2 FVKESK. CDR3 residues: CASSRGDSYNEQYF. CDR3 nucleotides: TGTGCCAGCAGTCGGGGGGACTCCTACAATGAGCAGTACTTC.

This clonotype was seen a single time. This chain connects TRBV20-1 to TRBJ2-7; 10 positions match TRBD1. The ends lost 2 bases at V and 7 bases at J; junction bases unmatched: 8. Germline CDR1 reads DFQATT; CDR2 reads SNEGSKA (reference sequence). The CDR3 spans 14 residues. The DNA of the CDR3 is TGCAGTGCTAGACACCGGGACAGGGGATGGGAGCAGTACTTC. Protein: CSARHRDRGWEQYF.

This clonotype has more than one count but fewer than ten. V usage is TRBV5-4 and J usage is TRBJ2-3, with D possibly matching TRBD2 (6 bases). CDR3 length: 15 residues. Germline V gives CDR1 SGHNT, CDR2 YYREEE (reference sequence). Trimming cost V 3 bases and J 4 bases, with 15 bases left between them. CDR3 coding DNA: TGTGCCAGCAGCTCTCCCGGTGGAGGGGCAGATACGCAGTATTTT. It yields the protein CASSSPGGGADTQYF.

This rearrangement joins TRBV2 to TRBJ2-1; 13 nucleotides align to TRBD2. J gave up 10 bases and V 6 bases, and 12 bases lay outside the gene matches. Germline CDR1 is SNHLY and CDR2 is FYNNEI. CDR3 length: 16 residues. The CDR3 reads CASSVRLAGGKGEQFF. CDR3 nucleotides: TGTGCCAGCAGCGTCCGACTAGCGGGGGGTAAAGGCGAGCAGTTCTTC.

The chain has TRBV10-3 and TRBJ1-5; D is undetermined. CDR1 is ENHRY, CDR2 SYGVKD, per germline. CDR3 length: 13 residues. V shed 11 bases and J shed 4 bases, with 15 bases lying between them. The CDR3 DNA follows: TGTGCCGCCGCGGCACTGGGAAATCAGCCCCAGCATTTT. It codes for CAAAALGNQPQHF.

The chain uses TRBV2 and TRBJ1-1; 7 positions match TRBD1. CDR1 SNHLY and CDR2 FYNNEI come from the germline V gene. The CDR3 totals 14 residues. After removal of 7 bases from V and 6 bases from J, the junction contained 11 bases not matched to a gene. The CDR3 spells CASKDRLRSAEAFF. The CDR3, as DNA: TGTGCCAGCAAGGACAGGCTTAGGAGTGCTGAAGCTTTCTTT.

The rearrangement links TRBV5-6 to TRBJ2-3, with D perhaps TRBD1 or TRBD2 (6 bases each). The CDR3 covers 16 residues. The germline gives CDR1 SGHDT, CDR2 YYEEEE. V was clipped by 4 bases and J by 4 bases, with 19 bases between them. Here the CDR3 reads CASSLDFRGQPDTQYF. The CDR3 DNA sequence: TGTGCCAGCAGCCTGGACTTCCGGGGGCAACCAGATACGCAGTATTTT. Full variable domain (outside the CDR3, taken from reference TRBV5-6 and TRBJ2-3): DAGVTQSPTHLIKTRGQQVTLRCSPKSGHDTVSWYQQALGQGPQFIFQYYEEEERQRGNFPDRFSGHQFPNYSSELNVNALLLGDSALYLCASSLDFRGQPDTQYFGPGTRLTVL.

In the case of this clonotype: A read error may account for a junction end that differs from germline. V gene TRBV7-6 combines with J gene TRBJ2-5, with D possibly being TRBD2 (6 bases). Germline lookup yields CDR1 SGHVS and CDR2 FNYEAQ. This CDR3 comprises 14 residues. This CDR3 reads CTSSPAGLVETQYF. For the CDR3, the DNA is TGTACCAGCAGCCCCGCGGGGCTGGTGGAGACCCAGTACTTC.